This T cell receptor (beta chain) was sequenced during a study of blood T cell repertoires in COVID-19. Study summary: Acute and convalescent COVID-19 samples came from the United States, Italy and Spain. PBMCs, B-cell-depleted T cells, or T cells provided the cDNA or gDNA that made up the material.

In the original analysis: Reference gene primer amplification gave nucleated cell count estimates. Here immunoSEQ multiplex PCR was the method, and the copy in TCRdb shows in-frame clones only, minus some. V and J calls plus clone size are reproduced from that table; the DNA served to infer D and trimming. The sample lists about 240,000 clones, roughly 80% occurring once. The germline gives CDR1 SNHLY, CDR2 FYNNEI. This CDR3 is 15 amino acids long. The V end was cut by 5 bases, the J end by 3 bases, with 14 bases between. The receptor's source is a woman in her 70s with acute or convalescent COVID-19. V usage is TRBV2 and J usage is TRBJ1-5; D gene ambiguous. The specimen sequenced was peripheral blood. The CDR3 reads CASSFNSVLNQPQHF. The CDR3 nucleotides are TGTGCCAGCAGTTTTAACAGTGTTCTCAATCAGCCCCAGCATTTT.